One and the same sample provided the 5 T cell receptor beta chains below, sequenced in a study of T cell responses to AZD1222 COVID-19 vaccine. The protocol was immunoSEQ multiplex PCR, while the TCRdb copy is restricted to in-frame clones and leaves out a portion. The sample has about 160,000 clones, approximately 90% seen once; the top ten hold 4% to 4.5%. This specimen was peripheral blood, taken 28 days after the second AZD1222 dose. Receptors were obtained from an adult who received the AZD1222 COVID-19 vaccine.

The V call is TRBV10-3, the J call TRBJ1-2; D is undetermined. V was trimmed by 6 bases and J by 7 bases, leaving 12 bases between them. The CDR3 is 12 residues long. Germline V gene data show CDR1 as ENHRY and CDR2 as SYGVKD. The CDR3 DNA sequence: TGTGCCATCAGCTCAAAATCGGGTGGCTACACCTTC. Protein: CAISSKSGGYTF.

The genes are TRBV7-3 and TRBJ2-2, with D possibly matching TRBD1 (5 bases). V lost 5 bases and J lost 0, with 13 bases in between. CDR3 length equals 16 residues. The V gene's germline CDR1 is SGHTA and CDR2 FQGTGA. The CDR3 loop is CASSARQITNTGELFF. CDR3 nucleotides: TGTGCCAGCAGCGCGCGACAGATTACGAACACCGGGGAGCTGTTTTTT.

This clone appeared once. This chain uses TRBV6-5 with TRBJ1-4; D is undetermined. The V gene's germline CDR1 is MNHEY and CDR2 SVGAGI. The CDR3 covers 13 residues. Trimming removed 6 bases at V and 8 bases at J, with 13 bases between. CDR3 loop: CASSGRYLEKLFF. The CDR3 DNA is TGTGCCAGCAGCGGGAGATACCTAGAAAAACTGTTTTTT.

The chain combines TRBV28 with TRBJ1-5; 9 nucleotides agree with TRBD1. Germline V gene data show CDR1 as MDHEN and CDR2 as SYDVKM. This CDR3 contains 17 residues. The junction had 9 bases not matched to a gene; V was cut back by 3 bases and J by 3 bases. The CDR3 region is CASSLGQGRGVNQPQHF. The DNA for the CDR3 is TGTGCCAGCAGTTTGGGACAGGGACGAGGTGTCAATCAGCCCCAGCATTTT.

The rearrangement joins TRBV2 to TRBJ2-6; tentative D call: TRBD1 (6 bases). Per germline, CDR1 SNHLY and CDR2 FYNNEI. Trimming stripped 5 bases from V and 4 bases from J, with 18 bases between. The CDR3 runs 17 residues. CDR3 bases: TGTGCCAGCAGTAAGACAGGCTCGCTTAGGGGGGCCAACGTCCTGACTTTC. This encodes CASSKTGSLRGANVLTF.